This entry describes one T cell receptor (beta chain). Its target is unknown. With 5 bases removed from V and 5 bases from J, the gap between germline ends came to 9 bases. CDR1 and CDR2 from the germline V gene are SGHAT and FQDESV (reference sequence). The CDR3 is made up of 13 amino acids. The data were taken from a study of T cell responses to AZD1222 COVID-19 vaccine. Findings and caveats of the study: Spike-wide vaccine-associated CD4 TCRs dominated at 160-218 and 743-854.

Measured with immunoSEQ multiplex PCR; TCRdb has only the in-frame clones, and not every one. This table has approximately 160,000 clones, 91% appearing once. This receptor was taken from an adult in good health. Specimen: peripheral blood, collected on day 0 of AZD1222 vaccination. This chain links TRBV11-1 with TRBJ2-2; TRBD1 might be the D (5 bases). The CDR3 bases are TGTGCCAGCAGCCCGAGACAGACCGGGGAGCTGTTTTTT. Translated, it gives CASSPRQTGELFF.